These 13 T cell receptor beta chains were all obtained from the same sample, sequenced in a study of glioma-infiltrating T cells. Amplification of TCR alpha and beta CDR3 regions from RNA used iRepertoire nested multiplex PCR. MiXCR, run by TCRdb on the multiplex PCR reads, gives a single entry per CDR3 protein. Counted here are approximately 120,000 distinct CDR3 sequences, 20% to 25% occurring once; the ten biggest clones make up 13% to 15%. Sequencing used glioma tissue, nonneoplastic brain tissue, or PBMCs (not recorded which). The origin of the receptors is a human donor with low-grade glioma or glioblastoma, undergoing nonglioma brain surgery, or in good health (not recorded which).

This clonotype was recorded many times. The chain has TRBV7-3 and TRBJ1-3; TRBD1 is a possible D gene (6 bases). The germline V gene has CDR1 SGHTA and CDR2 FQGTGA. This CDR3 has 14 amino acids. Deletions cut 4 bases from V and 3 bases from J, with 10 bases between. CDR3 sequence: CASSSGTNGNTIYF. CDR3 nucleotides: TGTGCCAGCAGCTCCGGGACAAATGGAAACACCATATATTTT.

This clonotype has ten or more counts. The rearrangement links TRBV2 to TRBJ2-5; D is ambiguous. The length of the CDR3 is 13 residues. CDR1 is SNHLY and CDR2 is FYNNEI in the germline V gene. Trimming removed 4 bases from V and 8 bases from J, with 14 bases in between. Here the CDR3 DNA reads TGTGCCAGCAGTGGGGCGGACCCAGTAACCCAGTACTTC. It specifies CASSGADPVTQYF.

In its sample, this clonotype was seen many times. This sequence joins TRBV27 and TRBJ2-7; TRBD2 matches at 13 bases. CDR1 MNHEY and CDR2 SMNVEV come from the germline V gene (reference sequence). The V and J ends lost 7 bases and 4 bases, in that order; junction bases with no gene match: 13. The length of the CDR3 is 17 residues. The CDR3 reads CASTPLGGTSGMYEQYF. CDR3 nucleotide sequence: TGTGCCAGCACCCCCCTAGGAGGGACTAGCGGGATGTACGAGCAGTACTTC.

A note on this clonotype: A read error may be the cause here, since a much bigger clone is one base away. This chain's CDR3 is CASSRLSGVNEQFF. The CDR3 region has the DNA TGTGCCAGCTCCCGCCTTAGCGGGGTCAATGAGCAGTTCTTC. The J gene is TRBJ2-1, the V gene TRBV18; 8 bases map to TRBD2. The germline gives CDR1 KGHSH, CDR2 LQKENI. The CDR3 covers 14 residues. V shed 6 bases, J shed 6 bases, and the junction held 7 bases outside the gene matches. The full variable domain, its missing parts supplied by reference TRBV18 and TRBJ2-1, is NAGVMQNPRHLVRRRGQEARLRCSPMKGHSHVYWYRQLPEEGLKFMVYLQKENIIDESGMPKERFSAEFPKEGPSILRIQQVVRGDSAAYFCASSRLSGVNEQFFGPGTRLTVL.

This clonotype has a handful of counts. This sequence joins TRBV4-1 and TRBJ2-4, with TRBD2 matching 9 bases. The V and J ends lost 1 base and 3 bases, in that order; junction bases with no gene match: 4. Germline V gene data show CDR1 as MGHRA and CDR2 as YSYEKL. This CDR3 spans 16 amino acids. CDR3 coding DNA: TGCGCCAGCAGCCAAGTACCAGCGGGAGGCAAAAACATTCAGTACTTC. Translated: CASSQVPAGGKNIQYF.

This clonotype has at least ten counts. The chain's CDR3 is CATKGTGGAGGNQPQHF. Here the CDR3 DNA reads TGTGCCACGAAAGGGACAGGGGGCGCCGGGGGCAATCAGCCCCAGCATTTT. The rearrangement joins TRBV10-3 to TRBJ1-5, with TRBD1 matching over 12 bases. Per the germline V gene, CDR1 is ENHRY and CDR2 is SYGVKD. The CDR3 sequence is 17 residues long. V lost 10 bases and J lost 2; bases outside the gene matches: 12.

The table lists this clonotype with a few counts. The V call is TRBV5-1, the J call TRBJ2-1, with D unclear. This CDR3 spans 16 amino acids. V was clipped by 6 bases and J by 1 base, with 17 bases between them. Looked up from germline, CDR1 is SGHRS and CDR2 is YFSETQ. The CDR3, as DNA: TGCGCCAGCAACCCCACTATACGGCGGTCCTACAATGAGCAGTTCTTC. Its protein product is CASNPTIRRSYNEQFF.

In this sample, this clonotype turned up many times. For the CDR3, the DNA is TGTGCCAGCAGGGGACAGGGAGACTATGGCTACACCTTC. As protein: CASRGQGDYGYTF. The rearrangement links TRBV19 to TRBJ1-2, with 9 bases aligning to TRBD1. The CDR3 extends over 13 amino acids. Germline V lookup: CDR1 LNHDA, CDR2 SQIVND (reference sequence). Trimming at V came to 9 bases and at J to 3 bases, leaving 5 bases not matched to a gene.

At least ten counts were recorded for this clonotype. The chain links TRBV7-2 to TRBJ1-2; 9 nucleotides line up with TRBD1. The germline gives CDR1 SGHTA, CDR2 FQGNSA. V trimming: 3 bases; J trimming: 8 bases; junction bases outside the gene matches: 7. This CDR3 spans 14 amino acids. CDR3 in DNA: TGTGCCAGCAGCTTGTCGGGGACAGGGAGCGGCTACACCTTC. As protein: CASSLSGTGSGYTF.

The chain combines TRBV6-2 or TRBV6-3 with TRBJ1-5; no reliable D call. V lost 6 bases to trimming and J lost 11 bases, with 20 bases between them. Germline V gene sequence: CDR1 MNHEY, CDR2 SVGEGT. CDR3 size: 14 residues. As DNA, the CDR3 is TGTGCCAGCAGCCCCGATCGGGGAGATAAGACCCAGCATTTT. Amino acid sequence: CASSPDRGDKTQHF.

This clonotype showed up many times. V and J are TRBV14 and TRBJ2-1; 9 bases line up with TRBD2. Germline V CDR1 and CDR2: SGHDN, FVKESK. The CDR3 runs to 16 residues. J gave up 4 bases and V 4 bases, and 8 bases lay outside the gene matches. CDR3 bases: TGTGCCAGCAGCCGTAATAGCGGGAGTATTTACAATGAGCAGTTCTTC. This codes for CASSRNSGSIYNEQFF.

The CDR3 DNA sequence: TGTGCCAGCAGAGTGGGACAGGGGGCAGATACGCAGTATTTT. Its translation is CASRVGQGADTQYF. V is TRBV12-3 or TRBV12-4 and J is TRBJ2-3; 11 positions match TRBD1. The ends lost 6 bases at V and 4 bases at J; junction bases unmatched: 3. CDR3 length: 14 amino acids.

Regarding this clonotype: A read error may explain this, as a much larger clone is one base away. The chain carries TRBV29-1 and TRBJ2-2; tentative D call: TRBD1 (5 bases). CDR1 SQVTM and CDR2 ANQGSEA come from the germline V gene. This CDR3 spans 13 amino acids. The CDR3 sequence: CSVDRDSTWELFF. CDR3 in DNA: TGCAGCGTTGACAGGGATAGCACCTGGGAGCTGTTTTTT.